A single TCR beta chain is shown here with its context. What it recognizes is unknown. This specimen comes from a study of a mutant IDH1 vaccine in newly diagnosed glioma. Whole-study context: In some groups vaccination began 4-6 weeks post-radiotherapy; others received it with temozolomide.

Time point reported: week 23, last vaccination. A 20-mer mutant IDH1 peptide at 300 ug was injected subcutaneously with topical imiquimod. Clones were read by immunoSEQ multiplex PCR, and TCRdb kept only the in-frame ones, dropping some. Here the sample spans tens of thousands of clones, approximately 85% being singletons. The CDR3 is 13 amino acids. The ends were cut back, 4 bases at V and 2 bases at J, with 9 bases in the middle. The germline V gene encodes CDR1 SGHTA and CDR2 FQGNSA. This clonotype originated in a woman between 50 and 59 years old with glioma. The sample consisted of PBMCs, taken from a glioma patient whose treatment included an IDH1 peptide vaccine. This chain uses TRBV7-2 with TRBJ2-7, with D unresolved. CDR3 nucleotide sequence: TGTGCCAGCAGCTCAAGCGTTGCCTACGAGCAGTACTTC. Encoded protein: CASSSSVAYEQYF.